These 28 T cell receptor beta chains share one sample of origin, sequenced in a study of T cell repertoires in cytomegalovirus infection. TCRdb recomputed calls from the reads with MiXCR, one row per CDR3 protein. The sample includes 900,000 to 950,000 distinct CDR3 sequences, approximately 33% of them seen just once. The antigens of these receptors remain unknown. The source was cultured CD8+ T cells from PBMCs, collected from culture after CMV antigen stimulation. Every receptor here comes from a human donor in good health (CMV status not recorded). Some clones in this sample may be carry-over from other donors' samples.

V and J are TRBV12-3 or TRBV12-4 and TRBJ2-7; 9 bases agree with TRBD1. The CDR3 is 17 amino acids. After removal of 6 bases from V and 0 bases from J, the junction contained 12 bases not matched to a gene. The CDR3 loop is CASSSLSGQGLSYEQYF. For the CDR3, the DNA is TGTGCCAGCAGCAGTTTGTCGGGACAGGGTCTCTCCTACGAGCAGTACTTC.

V and J are TRBV5-5 and TRBJ2-2, with D possibly TRBD1 on 5 matching bases. The germline CDR1 and CDR2 sequences are SGHKS and YYEKEE (reference sequence). V lost 3 bases and J lost 1, with 10 bases in between. CDR3 length: 15 residues. CDR3 protein: CASSYQGRNTGELFF. For the CDR3, the DNA is TGTGCCAGCAGCTACCAGGGTAGGAACACCGGGGAGCTGTTTTTT. Full variable domain (missing parts from reference TRBV5-5 and TRBJ2-2): DAGVTQSPTHLIKTRGQQVTLRCSPISGHKSVSWYQQVLGQGPQFIFQYYEKEERGRGNFPDRFSARQFPNYSSELNVNALLLGDSALYLCASSYQGRNTGELFFGEGSRLTVL.

This clonotype was detected only a few times. The chain uses TRBV11-1 and TRBJ2-3, with 13 bases aligning to TRBD2. V lost 5 bases, J lost 6 bases, and 23 bases stayed unmatched. The CDR3 is made up of 21 amino acids. Germline lookup yields CDR1 SGHAT and CDR2 FQDESV (reference sequence). For the CDR3, the DNA is TGTGCCAGCAGCCCATTTCCTGCACTAGCGGGGGGGCCATCGGGTGCCGATACGCAGTATTTT. It is translated as CASSPFPALAGGPSGADTQYF. Together with reference TRBV11-1 and TRBJ2-3, the CDR3 gives the full variable domain: EAEVAQSPRYKITEKSQAVAFWCDPISGHATLYWYRQILGQGPELLVQFQDESVVDDSQLPKDRFSAERLKGVDSTLKIQPAELGDSAMYLCASSPFPALAGGPSGADTQYFGPGTRLTVL.

The rearrangement links TRBV2 to TRBJ1-2, with D perhaps TRBD1 (6 bases). CDR3 size: 13 residues. Trimming stripped 8 bases from V and 7 bases from J, with 17 bases between. Germline loops: CDR1 SNHLY, CDR2 FYNNEI. DNA for the CDR3: TGTGCCAGCCCTCCCAGGGGAGACTCTGGCTACACCTTC. Translation: CASPPRGDSGYTF.

The rearrangement links TRBV12-5 to TRBJ1-5, with unresolved D. CDR1 is LGHNT and CDR2 is FRNRAP in the germline V gene. The germline V and J ends were trimmed by 1 base and 3 bases, with 7 bases remaining between them. The CDR3 sequence is 14 residues long. The chain's CDR3 is CASGLEGINQPQHF. As DNA, the CDR3 is TGTGCTAGTGGTTTGGAGGGCATCAATCAGCCCCAGCATTTT.

In this sample, this clonotype turned up a few times. The gene calls are TRBV7-6 and TRBJ2-7; 10 nucleotides match TRBD2. Looked up from germline, CDR1 is SGHVS and CDR2 is FNYEAQ. CDR3 length: 17 amino acids. V was clipped by 5 bases and J by 0 bases; unmatched bases: 10. CDR3: CASSLNPSGGLSYEQYF. CDR3 DNA sequence: TGTGCCAGCAGCCTAAACCCTAGCGGGGGCCTCTCCTACGAGCAGTACTTC.

V usage is TRBV14 and J usage is TRBJ1-1, with 7 bases lining up with TRBD1. This CDR3 comprises 14 residues. With V trimmed by 4 bases and J by 5 bases, 7 bases remained unmatched. Germline CDR1 SGHDN, CDR2 FVKESK. The CDR3 here is CASSRKQGPTEAFF. The CDR3 DNA is TGTGCCAGCAGCCGAAAACAGGGGCCTACTGAAGCTTTCTTT.

There are many counts of this clonotype. The gene calls are TRBV5-5 and TRBJ2-5, with no clear D. V dropped 3 bases and J dropped 2 bases, with 20 bases sitting between them. CDR3 length: 17 residues. Germline assignment: CDR1 SGHKS and CDR2 YYEKEE (reference sequence). The CDR3 sequence is CASSSIPDGILQETQYF. CDR3 sequence (DNA): TGTGCCAGCAGCTCCATCCCTGACGGAATTCTTCAAGAGACCCAGTACTTC.

The genes are TRBV12-3 or TRBV12-4 and TRBJ1-1; 7 bases are shared with TRBD1. The CDR3 has 14 residues. V trimming: 7 bases; J trimming: 5 bases; junction bases outside the gene matches: 10. The CDR3 is CASNQGGVDTEAFF. The DNA for the CDR3 is TGTGCCAGCAACCAGGGGGGGGTAGATACTGAAGCTTTCTTT.

This rearrangement joins TRBV27 to TRBJ2-3, with 7 bases aligning to TRBD2. After removal of 5 bases from V and 6 bases from J, the junction contained 2 bases not matched to a gene. Germline CDR1 reads MNHEY; CDR2 reads SMNVEV (reference sequence). CDR3 size: 12 residues. CDR3 sequence reads: CASSTGGDTQYF. The CDR3 bases are TGTGCCAGCAGTACCGGGGGGGATACGCAGTATTTT.

J is TRBJ1-1 and V is TRBV2; no definite D call. Germline V gene data show CDR1 as SNHLY and CDR2 as FYNNEI. Trimming pared 3 bases from V and 4 bases from J, leaving 15 bases between. The CDR3 spans 15 residues. The chain's CDR3 is CASSEGTSLSTEAFF. CDR3 nucleotide sequence: TGTGCCAGCAGTGAGGGAACGTCTTTGAGCACTGAAGCTTTCTTT. Full variable domain (remainder filled in from reference TRBV2 and TRBJ1-1): EPEVTQTPSHQVTQMGQEVILRCVPISNHLYFYWYRQILGQKVEFLVSFYNNEISEKSEIFDDQFSVERPDGSNFTLKIRSTKLEDSAMYFCASSEGTSLSTEAFFGQGTRLTVV.

This clonotype was counted a few times. The chain combines TRBV4-1 with TRBJ1-1, with unresolved D. The CDR3 totals 16 residues. V lost 5 bases and J lost 3, with 19 bases in between. CDR1 MGHRA and CDR2 YSYEKL come from the germline V gene. CDR3 sequence: CASSLARTPPDTEAFF. The CDR3 DNA reads TGCGCCAGCAGCTTGGCTCGGACGCCCCCGGACACTGAAGCTTTCTTT.

The chain recombines TRBV27 with TRBJ2-2; TRBD2 agrees at 8 bases. Per the germline V gene, CDR1 is MNHEY and CDR2 is SMNVEV (reference sequence). CDR3 size: 16 residues. Losses at the gene ends were 3 bases for V and 3 bases for J; bases not matched to a gene: 6. CDR3 amino acids: CASSFSGGAYTGELFF. CDR3 nucleotides: TGTGCCAGCAGTTTTTCCGGGGGGGCCTACACCGGGGAGCTGTTTTTT.

In its sample, this clonotype was seen many times. The chain links TRBV7-6 to TRBJ1-5, with a weak D call TRBD1 (6 bases). The CDR3 loop spans 15 amino acids. V lost 5 bases and J lost 2, with 13 bases in between. Per the germline V gene, CDR1 is SGHVS and CDR2 is FNYEAQ. CDR3 bases: TGTGCCAGCAGCAGATCAGGGGACGGCAATCAGCCCCAGCATTTT. Residues: CASSRSGDGNQPQHF.

V and J are TRBV5-1 and TRBJ2-7; D ambiguous. Germline V lookup: CDR1 SGHRS, CDR2 YFSETQ. This CDR3 spans 13 amino acids. Trimming stripped 5 bases from V and 4 bases from J, with 13 bases between. CDR3 in amino acids: CASRTSGGYEQYF. CDR3 coding DNA: TGCGCCAGCAGAACCAGTGGTGGGTACGAGCAGTACTTC. Complete variable domain (other parts from reference TRBV5-1 and TRBJ2-7): KAGVTQTPRYLIKTRGQQVTLSCSPISGHRSVSWYQQTPGQGLQFLFEYFSETQRNKGNFPGRFSGRQFSNSRSEMNVSTLELGDSALYLCASRTSGGYEQYFGPGTRLTVT.

The chain joins TRBV4-3 to TRBJ2-2, with 11 bases that match TRBD2. V shed 1 base and J 2 bases; nucleotides not matched to a gene: 6. CDR1 is LGHNA, CDR2 YSLEER, per germline. The CDR3 is made up of 18 amino acids. CDR3: CASSQAVSGGANTGELFF. The DNA of the CDR3 is TGCGCCAGCAGCCAAGCGGTTAGCGGGGGGGCAAACACCGGGGAGCTGTTTTTT.

This clonotype showed up just a few times. This sequence joins TRBV20-1 and TRBJ1-2; D might be TRBD1 (5 bases). V lost 2 bases and J 4 bases, leaving 11 bases between the germline ends. Looked up from germline, CDR1 is DFQATT and CDR2 is SNEGSKA (reference sequence). The CDR3 consists of 13 residues. For the CDR3, the DNA is TGCAGTGCTAGAATGGGACGGTTCTATGGCTACACCTTC. Residues: CSARMGRFYGYTF.

This clonotype was counted a few times. The chain uses TRBV4-1 and TRBJ2-7; D is ambiguous. V gave up 0 bases and J gave up 4 bases, with 13 bases separating them. This CDR3 region has 15 residues. The germline V gene has CDR1 MGHRA and CDR2 YSYEKL. The CDR3, as DNA: TGCGCCAGCAGCCAAGATATCAACCGGTTGTACGAGCAGTACTTC. Encoded protein: CASSQDINRLYEQYF.

This clonotype was detected many times. The chain carries TRBV6-5 and TRBJ1-2; D unresolved. In germline, CDR1 is MNHEY, CDR2 SVGAGI. This CDR3 contains 15 residues. The ends were cut back, 2 bases at V and 2 bases at J, with 12 bases in the middle. CDR3 in amino acids: CASSYGNGGNYGYTF. CDR3 coding DNA: TGTGCCAGCAGTTACGGGAACGGCGGCAACTATGGCTACACCTTC.

This sequence joins TRBV7-9 and TRBJ1-2; 7 bases fit TRBD1. With 4 bases clipped from V and 2 bases from J, the junction kept 10 bases outside the gene matches. Germline CDR1 is SEHNR and CDR2 is FQNEAQ (reference sequence). The CDR3 length is 16 residues. CDR3: CASSSRTGPSNYGYTF. The CDR3 DNA reads TGTGCCAGCAGCTCGCGGACAGGACCATCAAACTATGGCTACACCTTC.

The rearrangement links TRBV24-1 to TRBJ1-1; D is possibly TRBD1 (5 bases). In germline, CDR1 is KGHDR, CDR2 SFDVKD. The CDR3 length is 14 residues. The ends were cut back, 6 bases at V and 0 bases at J, with 10 bases in the middle. CDR3 in amino acids: CATSSGHLNTEAFF. CDR3 in DNA: TGTGCCACCAGTAGCGGACACCTGAACACTGAAGCTTTCTTT.

This clonotype occurred many times. This chain connects TRBV7-9 to TRBJ2-1; D perhaps matches TRBD1 (5 bases). There are 13 residues in the CDR3. Trimming removed 1 base at V and 5 bases at J, with 6 bases between. Germline V gives CDR1 SEHNR, CDR2 FQNEAQ (reference sequence). CDR3: CASSLGQHNEQFF. The CDR3 coding sequence is TGTGCCAGCAGCTTAGGACAGCACAATGAGCAGTTCTTC. Using reference TRBV7-9 and TRBJ2-1 for the parts outside the CDR3, the full variable domain is DTGVSQNPRHKITKRGQNVTFRCDPISEHNRLYWYRQTLGQGPEFLTYFQNEAQLEKSRLLSDRFSAERPKGSFSTLEIQRTEQGDSAMYLCASSLGQHNEQFFGPGTRLTVL.

This clonotype has only a few counts. This chain uses TRBV28 with TRBJ2-1, with 9 bases matching TRBD1. There are 18 residues in the CDR3. Germline-derived CDR1 and CDR2 are MDHEN and SYDVKM. Trimming at V came to 1 base and at J to 10 bases, leaving 17 bases not matched to a gene. The CDR3 sequence: CASSLSGSRDRAFLEQFF. The CDR3 bases are TGTGCCAGCAGTTTATCCGGTTCTCGGGACAGGGCGTTCTTGGAGCAGTTCTTC.

The rearrangement links TRBV6-2 or TRBV6-3 to TRBJ2-7, with TRBD2 matching over 11 bases. CDR1 MNHEY and CDR2 SVGEGT come from the germline V gene. Trimming took 6 bases from V and 6 from J; bases not matched to a gene: 7. The CDR3 runs 14 residues. CDR3 nucleotide sequence: TGTGCCAGCAGCCCCGGGACTAGCGGAAGCGAGCAGTACGTC. It specifies CASSPGTSGSEQYV.

This clonotype has just a few counts. V and J are TRBV19 and TRBJ2-7; unclear D gene. Between the trimmed V and J ends, which lost 5 bases and 2 bases, there was a span of 16 bases. Germline values: CDR1 LNHDA, CDR2 SQIVND (reference sequence). The CDR3 covers 15 residues. CDR3 loop: CASSPSGSRAYEQYF. The DNA of the CDR3 is TGTGCCAGTAGTCCGAGTGGAAGCAGAGCCTACGAGCAGTACTTC.

The genes are TRBV6-1 and TRBJ1-5; D is undetermined. The CDR3 spans 16 residues. Germline V lookup: CDR1 MNHNS, CDR2 SASEGT. V was clipped by 6 bases and J by 5 bases, with 20 bases between them. CDR3 sequence reads: CASSSNRALTYQPQHF. CDR3 nucleotide sequence: TGTGCCAGCAGCAGTAACCGGGCCTTAACCTATCAGCCCCAGCATTTT.

This sequence joins TRBV13 and TRBJ1-1; D not certain. Per germline, CDR1 PRHDT and CDR2 FYEKMQ (reference sequence). The CDR3 totals 12 residues. Trimming left V 5 bases short and J 11 bases short, with 15 bases between. The DNA for the CDR3 is TGTGCCAGCAGCCCTAATCCAAGCAAGGCTTTCTTT. This codes for CASSPNPSKAFF.

This clonotype showed up just a few times. The V and J genes are TRBV2 and TRBJ1-2; TRBD1 aligns across 7 bases. The germline CDR1 and CDR2 sequences are SNHLY and FYNNEI. V shed 7 bases and J 4 bases; nucleotides not matched to a gene: 3. The CDR3 has 12 residues. CDR3 nucleotides: TGTGCCAGCAACGACAGGGTCTATGGCTACACCTTC. Translated: CASNDRVYGYTF.